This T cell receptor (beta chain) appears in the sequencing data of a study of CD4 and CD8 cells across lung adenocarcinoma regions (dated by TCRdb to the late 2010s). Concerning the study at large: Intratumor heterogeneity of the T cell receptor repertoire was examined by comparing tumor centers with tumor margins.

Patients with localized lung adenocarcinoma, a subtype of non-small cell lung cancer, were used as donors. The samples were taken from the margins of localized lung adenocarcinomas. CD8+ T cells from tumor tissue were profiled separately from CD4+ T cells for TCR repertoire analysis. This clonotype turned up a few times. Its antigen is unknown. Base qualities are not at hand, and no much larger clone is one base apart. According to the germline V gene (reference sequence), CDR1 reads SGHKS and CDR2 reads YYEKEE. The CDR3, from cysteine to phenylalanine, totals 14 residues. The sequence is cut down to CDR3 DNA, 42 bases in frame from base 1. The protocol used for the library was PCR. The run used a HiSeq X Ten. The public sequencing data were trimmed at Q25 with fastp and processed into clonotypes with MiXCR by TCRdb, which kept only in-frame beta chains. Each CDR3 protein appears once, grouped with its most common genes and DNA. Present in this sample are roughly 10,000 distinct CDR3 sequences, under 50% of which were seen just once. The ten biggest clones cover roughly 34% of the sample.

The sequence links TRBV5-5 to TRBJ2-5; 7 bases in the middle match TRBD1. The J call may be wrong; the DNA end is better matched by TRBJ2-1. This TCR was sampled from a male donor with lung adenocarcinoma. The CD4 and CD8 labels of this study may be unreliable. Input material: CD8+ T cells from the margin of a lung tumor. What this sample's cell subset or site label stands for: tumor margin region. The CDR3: CASSLASTGAGQFF. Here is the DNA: TGTGCCAGCAGCTTGGCGAGTACAGGGGCAGGGCAGTTCTTC.